The clone carrying this T cell receptor beta chain was recorded many times. This sample stems from a study of regulatory T cells in long-lasting Graves disease. Time point defined: newly diagnosed GD, antithyroid drugs for less than 3 months. TCR sequences were obtained from RNA taken from PBMCs. Combining iRepertoire HTBI primers with Arm-PCR of CDR3 regions, the authors built TCR beta libraries. Each CDR3 protein gets one entry after TCRdb re-called the multiplex PCR reads with MiXCR. The repertoire holds under 450,000 distinct CDR3 sequences, with around 11% as singletons. CDR1 and CDR2 (germline): MNHEY, SVGAGI. The CDR3 consists of 15 residues. The V and J ends lost 1 base and 6 bases respectively, with 10 bases between them. This sample also belongs to another study, concerning T cells in Graves' hyperthyroidism and ophthalmopathy. From that second work: A set of HTBI primers served as the primers for a first-round RT-PCR of the TCR CDR3. Ophthalmopathy was model-predicted a median roughly 6.3 months pre-onset.

The sequence was obtained from a woman aged 18 to 35 with Graves disease. The material was peripheral blood mononuclear cells (PBMCs), obtained at new diagnosis, from a patient treated with antithyroid drugs. The genes are TRBV6-5 and TRBJ1-6; D not resolved. The CDR3 region is CASSYYFQFNSPLHF. The CDR3 DNA follows: TGTGCCAGCAGTTACTATTTCCAGTTTAATTCACCCCTCCACTTT.